The next 13 T cell receptor beta chains were all read from a single sample in a study of cytomegalovirus exposure and HLA in healthy donors. Assay: immunoSEQ multiplex PCR; the TCRdb copy retains only in-frame clones and omits some. The sample holds under 300,000 clones, 90% seen once. The source material was PBMCs. All receptors come from a woman under 30 in good health and CMV-seronegative.

The chain combines TRBV5-6 with TRBJ1-6; D gene uncertain. V was clipped by 4 bases and J by 4 bases, with 6 bases between them. CDR1 is SGHDT and CDR2 is YYEEEE in the germline V gene. The length of the CDR3 is 13 residues. CDR3 loop: CASSQQYNSPLHF. DNA for the CDR3: TGTGCCAGCAGCCAACAGTATAATTCACCCCTCCACTTT.

The rearrangement joins TRBV5-1 to TRBJ1-2; D is unresolved. The CDR3 spans 13 residues. Germline-derived CDR1 and CDR2 are SGHRS and YFSETQ. Trimming removed 4 bases from V and 0 bases from J, with 7 bases in between. CDR3 sequence reads: CASSAGSNYGYTF. CDR3 bases: TGCGCCAGCAGCGCGGGCTCTAACTATGGCTACACCTTC.

The CDR3 spells CASSFETGGTEAFF. The CDR3 region has the DNA TGTGCCAGCAGCTTCGAGACAGGGGGTACTGAAGCTTTCTTT. This sequence joins TRBV11-1 and TRBJ1-1, with TRBD1 matching over 9 bases. The V segment lost 3 bases and the J segment 5 bases; nucleotides outside the gene matches: 4. Germline V lookup: CDR1 SGHAT, CDR2 FQDESV (reference sequence). The CDR3 runs 14 residues.

The rearrangement links TRBV28 to TRBJ1-2; possibly TRBD1 for D (6 bases). Germline CDR1 reads MDHEN; CDR2 reads SYDVKM. The CDR3 loop spans 15 amino acids. Trimming took off 2 bases at V and 8 bases at J, with 18 bases between the two ends. CDR3 DNA sequence: TGTGCCAGCAGTTTAGTGCGTGTAGGGACACCCGGCTACACCTTC. Amino acid sequence: CASSLVRVGTPGYTF.

This clone was recorded a few times. The same CDR3 arises from other DNA sequences in this sample as well. The genes are TRBV28 and TRBJ2-7; 7 positions match TRBD1. The CDR3 has 13 amino acids. V shed 6 bases and J 3 bases; nucleotides not matched to a gene: 5. Germline CDR1 is MDHEN and CDR2 is SYDVKM. The CDR3 loop reads CASRTDRSYEQYF. The DNA for the CDR3 is TGTGCCAGCAGAACGGACAGGAGCTACGAGCAGTACTTC.

The chain uses TRBV21-1 and TRBJ1-5; TRBD1, as called in the table, went unchecked against the DNA. TRBV21-1 is listed as a pseudogene. The CDR3 is made up of 15 amino acids. The CDR3 sequence is CARTGTGGSEQPQHF. The CDR3 nucleotides read TGTGCCAGGACCGGGACAGGGGGCTCGGAACAGCCCCAGCATTTT.

This chain connects TRBV5-1 to TRBJ2-3; D ambiguous. V was cut by 5 bases and J by 0 bases, with 7 bases left in between. CDR3 size: 13 residues. Germline V lookup: CDR1 SGHRS, CDR2 YFSETQ. The CDR3 loop reads CASRQSSTDTQYF. The CDR3 DNA sequence: TGCGCCAGCAGACAATCTAGCACAGATACGCAGTATTTT. The full variable domain, in which reference TRBV5-1 and TRBJ2-3 provide the parts outside the CDR3, is KAGVTQTPRYLIKTRGQQVTLSCSPISGHRSVSWYQQTPGQGLQFLFEYFSETQRNKGNFPGRFSGRQFSNSRSEMNVSTLELGDSALYLCASRQSSTDTQYFGPGTRLTVL.

The chain carries TRBV9 and TRBJ1-1; TRBD1 matches at 7 bases. The V gene's germline CDR1 is SGDLS and CDR2 YYNGEE. This CDR3 is built from 14 residues. With 4 bases clipped from V and 5 bases from J, the junction kept 8 bases outside the gene matches. The CDR3 region is CASSSEHRGTEAFF. The CDR3 DNA is TGTGCCAGCAGCTCAGAGCACAGGGGAACTGAAGCTTTCTTT.

V is TRBV6-1 and J is TRBJ1-1, with 8 bases matching TRBD1. V was clipped by 6 bases and J by 3 bases; unmatched bases: 3. CDR3 length: 13 amino acids. Per the germline V gene, CDR1 is MNHNS and CDR2 is SASEGT. The CDR3 nucleotides read TGTGCCAGCAGACCCAGGGGGCACACTGAAGCTTTCTTT. This gives the protein CASRPRGHTEAFF.

The chain recombines TRBV10-3 with TRBJ1-1, with D possibly matching TRBD1 (5 bases). Germline values: CDR1 ENHRY, CDR2 SYGVKD. The CDR3 is 14 residues long. Between the trimmed V and J ends, which lost 6 bases and 1 base, there was a span of 12 bases. The DNA of the CDR3 is TGTGCCATCAGGGGGTCTCAGGGGAACACTGAAGCTTTCTTT. Its protein product is CAIRGSQGNTEAFF.

Notes on this clone: The same CDR3 arises from other DNA sequences in this sample as well. The genes are TRBV29-1 and TRBJ2-1, with unresolved D. The CDR3 has 10 residues. Looked up from germline, CDR1 is SQVTM and CDR2 is ANQGSEA. V was trimmed by 5 bases and J by 3 bases, leaving 2 bases between them. The CDR3 bases are TGCAGCGTTCTCTACAATGAGCAGTTCTTC. It is translated as CSVLYNEQFF.

The chain joins TRBV7-2 to TRBJ2-2; 7 bases are shared with TRBD1. V was pared by 1 base and J by 5 bases, with 10 bases of the junction left unmatched. Germline CDR1 reads SGHTA; CDR2 reads FQGNSA. The CDR3 spans 17 residues. In nucleotides, the CDR3 is TGTGCCAGCAGCTTAGTATCGGACAGGCTGCGGACCGGGGAGCTGTTTTTT. Amino acids: CASSLVSDRLRTGELFF.

The V call is TRBV7-9, the J call TRBJ2-1; 12 nucleotides align to TRBD2. Germline V gene lookup returns CDR1 SEHNR and CDR2 FQNEAQ (reference sequence). The CDR3 is made up of 19 amino acids. V dropped 0 bases and J dropped 4; count of bases not matched to a gene: 10. The CDR3 loop is CASSLASSGGAPRYNEQFF. The DNA of the CDR3 is TGTGCCAGCAGCTTAGCCTCTAGCGGGGGGGCCCCTAGATACAATGAGCAGTTCTTC.